These 12 T cell receptor beta chains came from one sample sequenced in a study of Graves' ophthalmopathy and Graves' hyperthyroidism. For repertoire sequencing, the TCR beta CDR3 regions were amplified from RNA transcripts. Second-round multiplex PCR came after first-round RT-PCR with HTBI primers. Each CDR3 protein is one row after TCRdb ran MiXCR on the multiplex PCR reads. The table has 300,000 to 400,000 distinct CDR3 sequences, 15% to 20% seen once. Source material: peripheral blood. These receptor sequences come from an adult man with Graves' ophthalmopathy.

J is TRBJ2-5 and V is TRBV20-1; 12 nucleotides align to TRBD2. The germline CDR1 and CDR2 sequences are DFQATT and SNEGSKA (reference sequence). The CDR3 is 13 residues long. J lost 4 bases, V lost 6 bases, and 3 bases had no gene match. CDR3 sequence (DNA): TGCAGTGCGGAGACTAGCGGGAGAGAGACCCAGTACTTC. Protein sequence: CSAETSGRETQYF.

This clonotype has a count of ten or more. This chain connects TRBV6-5 to TRBJ1-2; 9 bases agree with TRBD1. After removal of 5 bases from V and 8 bases from J, the junction contained 12 bases not matched to a gene. This CDR3 has 15 amino acids. Germline V lookup: CDR1 MNHEY, CDR2 SVGAGI. The CDR3: CASSRSGTGRIGYTF. The CDR3 DNA follows: TGTGCCAGCAGTCGTTCCGGGACAGGGCGTATAGGCTACACCTTC.

The table lists this clonotype with many counts. This chain links TRBV7-2 with TRBJ2-5; D is undetermined. The V gene lost 5 bases and the J gene lost 5 bases, with 15 bases spanning the gap. The germline gives CDR1 SGHTA, CDR2 FQGNSA. CDR3 size: 14 residues. The CDR3 sequence is CASSPSWVGETQYF. CDR3 coding DNA: TGTGCCAGCAGCCCGTCCTGGGTAGGGGAGACCCAGTACTTC. The whole variable domain, filled in from reference TRBV7-2 and TRBJ2-5, reads GAGVSQSPSNKVTEKGKDVELRCDPISGHTALYWYRQSLGQGLEFLIYFQGNSAPDKSGLPSDRFSAERTGGSVSTLTIQRTQQEDSAVYLCASSPSWVGETQYFGPGTRLLVL.

This clonotype was counted a few times. The chain is built from TRBV15 and TRBJ1-1; D is unclear. Trimming stripped 2 bases from V and 2 bases from J, with 9 bases between. CDR3 length equals 14 residues. Germline-derived CDR1 and CDR2 are LNHNV and YYDKDF (reference sequence). The DNA for the CDR3 is TGTGCCACCAGCAGAATCCAGAAAAACACTGAAGCTTTCTTT. This codes for CATSRIQKNTEAFF.

This clonotype appeared many times. The chain combines TRBV5-1 with TRBJ2-7, with 7 positions matching TRBD2. CDR3 length: 15 residues. Trimming cost V 1 base and J 3 bases; bases outside gene matches: 7. CDR1 is SGHRS, CDR2 YFSETQ, per germline. DNA of the CDR3: TGCGCCAGCAGCTTGCTGGCGGGAGAAATCTACGAGCAGTACTTC. Protein: CASSLLAGEIYEQYF.

This clonotype has a count of ten or more. The chain recombines TRBV29-1 with TRBJ2-7; D is unresolved. Trimming left V 5 bases short and J 3 bases short, with 11 bases between. CDR3 size: 12 residues. Germline-derived CDR1 and CDR2 are SQVTM and ANQGSEA. In DNA, the CDR3 is TGCAGCGTTCTACTCACCGACTACGAGCAGTACTTC. Translation gives CSVLLTDYEQYF.

Many counts were recorded for this clonotype. This rearrangement joins TRBV20-1 to TRBJ1-6; D not certain. Germline CDR1 is DFQATT and CDR2 is SNEGSKA (reference sequence). The CDR3 is 14 amino acids. CDR3 nucleotides: TGCACCTTGGGATGCCGACGTCATAATTCACCCCTCCACTTT. This gives the protein CTLGCRRHNSPLHF.

This clonotype occurred many times. This rearrangement joins TRBV6-5 to TRBJ1-5; D unresolved. V dropped 4 bases and J dropped 6 bases, with 10 bases sitting between them. CDR1 is MNHEY, CDR2 SVGAGI, per germline. There are 13 residues in the CDR3. The CDR3 bases are TGTGCCAGCAGTTTATCAGCCGTTCAGCCCCAGCATTTT. Amino acids: CASSLSAVQPQHF.

This clonotype was seen a few times. The V and J genes are TRBV6-1 and TRBJ2-7, with D perhaps matching TRBD1 (6 bases). Trimming took off 10 bases at V and 1 base at J, with 14 bases between the two ends. The CDR3 loop spans 13 amino acids. Per germline, CDR1 MNHNS and CDR2 SASEGT. CDR3 residues: CAIRNRESYEQYF. The CDR3 DNA reads TGTGCCATCAGAAACAGGGAGTCCTACGAGCAGTACTTC.

This clonotype was seen many times. The CDR3 DNA reads TGTGCCAGCAGCCGACACCCCTACTCCTACGAGCAGTACTTC. Translating gives CASSRHPYSYEQYF. The chain recombines TRBV12-3 or TRBV12-4 with TRBJ2-7; D not certain. This CDR3 contains 14 residues. V dropped 6 bases and J dropped 0 bases, with 12 bases sitting between them.

This clonotype was recorded many times. The genes are TRBV7-8 and TRBJ2-2; the match to TRBD2 covers 7 bases. There are 15 residues in the CDR3. Germline V gene data show CDR1 as SGHVS and CDR2 as FQNEAQ. After removal of 5 bases from V and 8 bases from J, the junction contained 11 bases not matched to a gene. The CDR3 DNA reads as TGTGCCAGCAGCAGACTTGCGGGAGCGCCTGGGGAGCTGTTTTTT. It codes for CASSRLAGAPGELFF.

This clonotype was observed at least ten times. The V and J genes are TRBV20-1 and TRBJ1-2; 8 bases align to TRBD1. The CDR3 is made up of 12 amino acids. Germline V gene sequence: CDR1 DFQATT, CDR2 SNEGSKA (reference sequence). V lost 2 bases to trimming and J lost 11 bases; unmatched junction nucleotides: 7. The CDR3 region is CSARRGTGPYTF. The CDR3 DNA follows: TGCAGTGCTAGACGCGGGACAGGACCTTACACCTTC.